This entry lists 5 T cell receptor beta chains sequenced from one sample in a study of cytomegalovirus exposure and HLA in healthy donors. The repertoire was sequenced with immunoSEQ multiplex PCR; TCRdb's copy has only in-frame clones and lacks some. The sample has hundreds of thousands of clones, about 90% seen once; the top ten hold around 3.1%. Sequenced: PBMCs. Receptor source: a woman aged 25 to 45 in good health and CMV-seronegative.

The chain links TRBV28 to TRBJ2-7; D may be TRBD2 (6 bases). This CDR3 is built from 16 residues. CDR1 and CDR2 from the germline V gene are MDHEN and SYDVKM. V was cut by 3 bases and J by 4 bases, with 19 bases left in between. DNA of the CDR3: TGTGCCAGCAGTTTCCGGGACTCTTTCTCGGGTTACGAGCAGTACTTC. Translated: CASSFRDSFSGYEQYF.

The chain has TRBV5-1 and TRBJ1-2, with 12 bases fitting TRBD1. Germline CDR1 reads SGHRS; CDR2 reads YFSETQ. The CDR3 covers 16 residues. J was trimmed by 4 bases and V by 3 bases; bases with no gene match: 7. CDR3 region: CASSSGTGGSGYGYTF. DNA for the CDR3: TGCGCCAGCAGCTCCGGGACAGGGGGCTCTGGCTATGGCTACACCTTC. The full variable domain, with the rest looked up from reference TRBV5-1 and TRBJ1-2, is KAGVTQTPRYLIKTRGQQVTLSCSPISGHRSVSWYQQTPGQGLQFLFEYFSETQRNKGNFPGRFSGRQFSNSRSEMNVSTLELGDSALYLCASSSGTGGSGYGYTFGSGTRLTVV.

V is TRBV27 and J is TRBJ1-5; no reliable D call. V lost 3 bases to trimming and J lost 7 bases, with 19 bases between them. The CDR3 has 16 residues. Germline V gene sequence: CDR1 MNHEY, CDR2 SMNVEV (reference sequence). CDR3 region: CASSFSGAIGGQPQHF. Written as DNA, the CDR3 is TGTGCCAGCAGTTTCTCCGGAGCGATAGGTGGGCAGCCCCAGCATTTT.

This clone was seen a handful of times. The chain is built from TRBV5-6 and TRBJ1-1; D gene uncertain. The CDR3 runs 13 residues. The V end lost 3 bases, the J end lost 7 bases, and 13 bases lay between the germline ends. Germline CDR1 reads SGHDT; CDR2 reads YYEEEE. The DNA of the CDR3 is TGTGCCAGCAGCTCTGGACCGAACCTTGAAGCTTTCTTT. Translation: CASSSGPNLEAFF. The complete variable domain, with remaining parts taken from reference TRBV5-6 and TRBJ1-1, reads DAGVTQSPTHLIKTRGQQVTLRCSPKSGHDTVSWYQQALGQGPQFIFQYYEEEERQRGNFPDRFSGHQFPNYSSELNVNALLLGDSALYLCASSSGPNLEAFFGQGTRLTVV.

This rearrangement joins TRBV27 to TRBJ1-2; D is unresolved. This CDR3 is 15 amino acids long. Germline values: CDR1 MNHEY, CDR2 SMNVEV (reference sequence). V dropped 3 bases and J dropped 4 bases, with 15 bases sitting between them. CDR3 bases: TGTGCCAGCAGTTTGGGGAGACACGAATCCTATGGCTACACCTTC. It is translated as CASSLGRHESYGYTF.